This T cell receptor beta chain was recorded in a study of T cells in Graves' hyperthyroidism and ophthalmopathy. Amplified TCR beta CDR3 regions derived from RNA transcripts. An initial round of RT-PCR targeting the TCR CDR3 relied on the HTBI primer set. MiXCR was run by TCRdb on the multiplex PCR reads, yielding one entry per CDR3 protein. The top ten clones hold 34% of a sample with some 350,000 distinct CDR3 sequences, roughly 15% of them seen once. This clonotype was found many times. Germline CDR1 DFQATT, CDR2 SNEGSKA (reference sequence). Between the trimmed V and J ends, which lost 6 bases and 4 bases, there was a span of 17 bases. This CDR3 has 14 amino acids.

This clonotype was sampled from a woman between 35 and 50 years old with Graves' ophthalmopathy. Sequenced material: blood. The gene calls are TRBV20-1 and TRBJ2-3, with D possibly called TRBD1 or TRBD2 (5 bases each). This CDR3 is CSAGTVWGADTQYF. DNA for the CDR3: TGCAGTGCAGGGACCGTCTGGGGCGCAGATACGCAGTATTTT.